What follows describes a single T cell receptor beta chain. This sample was included in a study of OX40 agonist ivuxolimab in advanced cancers. For the study at large: The patients received agonistic anti-OX40 (CD134) antibody ivuxolimab.

TCRdb keeps only in-frame clones here, not all; method: immunoSEQ multiplex PCR. The sample holds tens of thousands of clones, 70% to 90% seen once. The germline CDR1 and CDR2 sequences are LNHDA and SQIVND (reference sequence). The CDR3 totals 15 residues. Trimming removed 3 bases from V and 2 bases from J, with 12 bases in between. This clonotype was sampled from an adult with an advanced solid tumor such as melanoma, head and neck, liver or kidney cancer. This rearrangement joins TRBV19 to TRBJ2-3, with D possibly TRBD1 on 5 matching bases. The sequencing used CD4+ or CD8+ T cells sorted from blood, collected in a trial of the OX40 agonist ivuxolimab. Here the CDR3 DNA reads TGTGCCAGTAGTATGAGCTCGGACACCACAGATACGCAGTATTTT. Translating gives CASSMSSDTTDTQYF.